Below are 6 T cell receptor beta chains sequenced from a single sample in a study of shared clonotypes between healthy human individuals. CD45RO-negative, CCR7-selected cells formed the naive CD8 fraction, which excluded terminally differentiated effector memory CD45RA+ cells. Libraries were prepared by immunoSEQ multiplex PCR; TCRdb keeps only in-frame clonotypes and omits some of them. The sample includes around 2.1 million clones, 85% to 95% of them seen just once. The sequencing input was naive CD8+ T cells from PBMCs. The origin of the receptors is a man aged 18 to 30 in good health. Some clones in this sample may be carry-over from other donors' samples.

V is TRBV5-6 and J is TRBJ1-3; maybe TRBD1 (5 bases). Trimming removed 6 bases at V and 0 bases at J, with 13 bases between. The CDR3 has 15 amino acids. CDR1 SGHDT and CDR2 YYEEEE come from the germline V gene. Here the CDR3 DNA reads TGTGCCAGCACCGAGGGGATTTCCTCTGGAAACACCATATATTTT. Translation: CASTEGISSGNTIYF. Full variable domain (missing parts from reference TRBV5-6 and TRBJ1-3): DAGVTQSPTHLIKTRGQQVTLRCSPKSGHDTVSWYQQALGQGPQFIFQYYEEEERQRGNFPDRFSGHQFPNYSSELNVNALLLGDSALYLCASTEGISSGNTIYFGEGSWLTVV.

This clone was seen a handful of times. This chain links TRBV15 with TRBJ2-1, with 9 bases fitting TRBD2. The V segment lost 5 bases and the J segment 6 bases; nucleotides outside the gene matches: 2. Germline CDR1 LNHNV, CDR2 YYDKDF (reference sequence). This CDR3 is built from 13 residues. DNA for the CDR3: TGTGCCACCAGCCGGCGGGGGGGCAATGAGCAGTTCTTC. This codes for CATSRRGGNEQFF. The full variable domain, rest sourced from reference TRBV15 and TRBJ2-1, is DAMVIQNPRYQVTQFGKPVTLSCSQTLNHNVMYWYQQKSSQAPKLLFHYYDKDFNNEADTPDNFQSRRPNTSFCFLDIRSPGLGDTAMYLCATSRRGGNEQFFGPGTRLTVL.

This chain joins TRBV19 and TRBJ2-2; D remains unclear. The ends were cut back, 5 bases at V and 3 bases at J, with 13 bases in the middle. This CDR3 comprises 15 residues. Germline CDR1 LNHDA, CDR2 SQIVND (reference sequence). The CDR3 DNA sequence: TGTGCCAGTAGTCCGGTCTTTGTATACACCGGGGAGCTGTTTTTT. It codes for CASSPVFVYTGELFF.

The CDR3 here is CASSQVSLGGTKWEELFF. The CDR3 DNA follows: TGTGCCAGCAGCCAAGTCTCGCTCGGCGGGACCAAATGGGAGGAGCTGTTTTTT. The chain carries TRBV4-2 and TRBJ2-2, with TRBD2 as a possible D gene (6 bases). The CDR3 loop spans 18 amino acids. The germline CDR1 and CDR2 sequences are LGHNA and YNFKEQ. The V and J ends lost 1 base and 10 bases respectively, with 25 bases between them.

The chain couples TRBV28 to TRBJ2-7; no definite D call. CDR3 size: 14 residues. Trimming cost V 3 bases and J 2 bases, with 11 bases left between them. Germline V gene data show CDR1 as MDHEN and CDR2 as SYDVKM. The CDR3 DNA reads as TGTGCCAGCAGTTTGGGTCCTACGGCCTACGAGCAGTACTTC. It translates to CASSLGPTAYEQYF.

In DNA, the CDR3 is TGTGCCAGCAGTCCTAACAGGATTCCCTACGAGCAGTACTTC. Its protein is CASSPNRIPYEQYF. The V gene is TRBV27, the J gene TRBJ2-7; D might be TRBD1 (5 bases). Trimming left V 5 bases short and J 2 bases short, with 13 bases between. This CDR3 is built from 14 residues. Germline V gene data show CDR1 as MNHEY and CDR2 as SMNVEV (reference sequence).